A single T cell receptor (beta chain) is shown here with its context. The antigen is unknown. These data are taken from a study of cytomegalovirus exposure and HLA in healthy donors. Use of 60 Vbeta and 13 Jbeta primers characterized the PCR. The repertoire was sequenced with immunoSEQ multiplex PCR; TCRdb's copy has only in-frame clones and lacks some. The sample contains 100,000 to 150,000 clones, 85% to 90% of which appear only once. Unmatched junction bases numbered 5, after V lost 0 bases and J lost 5 bases. Germline values: CDR1 KGHSH, CDR2 LQKENI. CDR3 size: 16 residues. General study results and limits: The study labeled roughly 160 TCR beta chains cytomegalovirus-associated.

Sequencing input: PBMCs. This rearrangement joins TRBV18 to TRBJ2-7, with 12 bases matching TRBD2. This sequence was found in a woman aged 25-40 years in good health and CMV-seronegative. The CDR3 sequence: CASSPPGTSGLDEQYF. The CDR3 DNA follows: TGTGCCAGCTCACCACCGGGGACTAGCGGGCTGGACGAGCAGTACTTC.